This TCR beta chain was identified in a study of vaccination effects on CD4 cells after COVID-19. About the research overall: Prior to sequencing, the ViraFEST assay stimulated PBMC with viral peptide pools, which expanded the antigen-specific CD4+ T cells. Each participant received a vaccine that was either BNT162b2 or mRNA-1273, given as two doses.

Isolation of CD4+ T cells took place after about nine days of culture. Recipients of the vaccine had no prior SARS-CoV-2 infection and negative nucleocapsid antibodies. CDR1 SNHLY and CDR2 FYNNEI come from the germline V gene. The length of the CDR3 is 15 residues. Trimming took off 6 bases at V and 0 bases at J, with 12 bases between the two ends. TCRdb keeps only in-frame clones here, not all; method: immunoSEQ multiplex PCR. The sample holds fewer than 40,000 clones, about 65% seen once. This clone appeared a few times. What it recognizes is unknown. Study-wide results and caveats: The study found marked clonal contraction of infection- and vaccine-induced clones late after vaccination.

This sequence was found in a human donor who received a COVID-19 vaccine. This chain joins TRBV2 and TRBJ1-3; D is undetermined. The input for sequencing was CD4+ T cells from PBMCs cultured without peptide, taken before COVID-19 vaccination. The CDR3 region is CASSPDRGSGNTIYF. In nucleotides, the CDR3 is TGTGCCAGCAGCCCTGACCGAGGCTCTGGAAACACCATATATTTT.